Given below is one TCR beta chain in context. Its target is unknown. V gave up 5 bases and J gave up 3 bases, with 14 bases separating them. CDR3 length: 15 residues. Germline V gene data show CDR1 as MNHEY and CDR2 as SMNVEV (reference sequence). This specimen belongs to a study of cytomegalovirus exposure and HLA in healthy donors. General observations from the study: CMV serostatus stood as the only immune exposure information on hand. Presence/absence analysis assumed near-uniform sequencing depth across donors.

The PCR employed 60 Vbeta primers together with 13 Jbeta primers. The protocol was immunoSEQ multiplex PCR, while the TCRdb copy is restricted to in-frame clones and leaves out a portion. Counted here are approximately 170,000 clones, around three quarters occurring once; the ten biggest clones make up about 2.5%. Sequencing was carried out using PBMCs. This sequence joins TRBV27 and TRBJ2-1, with D possibly matching TRBD2 (6 bases). The sequence was obtained from a woman aged 45-65 years in good health and CMV-seronegative. The CDR3 region is CASSPRGIGYNEQFF. DNA of the CDR3: TGTGCCAGCAGTCCGCGCGGGATCGGCTACAATGAGCAGTTCTTC.